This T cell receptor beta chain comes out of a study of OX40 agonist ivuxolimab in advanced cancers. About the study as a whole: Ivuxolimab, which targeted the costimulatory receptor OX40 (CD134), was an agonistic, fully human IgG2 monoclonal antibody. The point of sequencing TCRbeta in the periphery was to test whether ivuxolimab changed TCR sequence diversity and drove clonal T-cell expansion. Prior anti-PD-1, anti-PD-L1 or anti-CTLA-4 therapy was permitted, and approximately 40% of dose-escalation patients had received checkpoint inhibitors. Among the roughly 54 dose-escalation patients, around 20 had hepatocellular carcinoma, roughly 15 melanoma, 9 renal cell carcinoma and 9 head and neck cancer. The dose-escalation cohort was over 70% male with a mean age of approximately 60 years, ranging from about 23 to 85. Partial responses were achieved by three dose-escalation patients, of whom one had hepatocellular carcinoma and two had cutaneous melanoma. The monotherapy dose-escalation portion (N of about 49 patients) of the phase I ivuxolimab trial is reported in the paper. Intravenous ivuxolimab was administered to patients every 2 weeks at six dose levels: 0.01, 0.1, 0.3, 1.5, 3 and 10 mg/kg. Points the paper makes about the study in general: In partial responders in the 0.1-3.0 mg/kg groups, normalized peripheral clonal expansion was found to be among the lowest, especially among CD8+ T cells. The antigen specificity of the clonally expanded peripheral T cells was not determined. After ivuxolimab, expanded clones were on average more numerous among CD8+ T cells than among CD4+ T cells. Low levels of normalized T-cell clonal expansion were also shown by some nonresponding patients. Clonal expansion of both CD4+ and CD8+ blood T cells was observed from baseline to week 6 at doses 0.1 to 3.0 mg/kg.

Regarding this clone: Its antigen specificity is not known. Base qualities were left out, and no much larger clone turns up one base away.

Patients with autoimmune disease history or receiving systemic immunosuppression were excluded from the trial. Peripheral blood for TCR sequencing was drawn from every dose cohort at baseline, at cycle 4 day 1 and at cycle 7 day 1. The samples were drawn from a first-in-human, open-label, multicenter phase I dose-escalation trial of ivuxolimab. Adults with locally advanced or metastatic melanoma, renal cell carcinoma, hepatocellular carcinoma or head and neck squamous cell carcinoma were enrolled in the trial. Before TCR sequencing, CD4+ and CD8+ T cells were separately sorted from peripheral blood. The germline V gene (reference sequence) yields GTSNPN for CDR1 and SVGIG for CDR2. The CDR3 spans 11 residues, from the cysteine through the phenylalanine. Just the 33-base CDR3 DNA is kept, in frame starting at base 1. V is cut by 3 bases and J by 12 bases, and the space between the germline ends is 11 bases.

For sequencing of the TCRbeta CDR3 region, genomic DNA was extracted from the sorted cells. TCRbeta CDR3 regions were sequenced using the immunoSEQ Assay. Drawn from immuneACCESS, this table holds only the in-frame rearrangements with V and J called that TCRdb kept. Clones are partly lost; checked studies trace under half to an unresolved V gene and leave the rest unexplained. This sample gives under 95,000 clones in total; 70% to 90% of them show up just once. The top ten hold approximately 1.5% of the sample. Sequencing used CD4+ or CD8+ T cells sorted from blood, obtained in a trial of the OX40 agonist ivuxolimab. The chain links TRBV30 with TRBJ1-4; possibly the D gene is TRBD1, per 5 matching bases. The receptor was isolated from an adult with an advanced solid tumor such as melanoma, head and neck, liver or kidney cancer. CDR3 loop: CAWRGQGQLFF. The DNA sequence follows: TGTGCCTGGAGGGGGCAGGGACAACTGTTTTTT.